This TCR beta chain was sequenced during a study of blood T cell repertoires in COVID-19. Study-wide context: Italy, Spain and the United States were the sources of the convalescent and acute COVID-19 samples.

Original data processing: It was from reference gene primer amplification that nucleated cell counts were estimated. The protocol was immunoSEQ multiplex PCR, while the TCRdb copy is restricted to in-frame clones and leaves out a portion. The V and J calls and the clone size are those of that table, but D and trimming were determined from the DNA. The sample holds 300,000 to 400,000 clones, roughly 85% seen once. V shed 4 bases, J shed 2 bases, and the junction held 8 bases outside the gene matches. Germline-derived CDR1 and CDR2 are SGDLS and YYNGEE. The CDR3 is 15 amino acids. All enrollees were roughly 18 to 89 years old and from around 25 US areas. Assignments of participants to cohorts depended upon their own reported clinical history.

The rearrangement joins TRBV9 to TRBJ2-7; TRBD2 matches at 8 bases. The TCR originated in a woman in her forties with acute COVID-19. Sequencing was done on a sample of PBMCs or T cells enriched from blood (not recorded which). Here the CDR3 DNA reads TGTGCCAGCAGCCCGACGACTAGCGAAGCCTACGAGCAGTACTTC. The encoded protein is CASSPTTSEAYEQYF.